This T cell receptor beta chain was sequenced for a study of blood T cell repertoires in COVID-19. Study information: T cells, B-cell-depleted T cells, or PBMCs supplied cDNA or gDNA.

In the original processing: The authors estimated nucleated cell counts from reference gene primer amplification. Measured with immunoSEQ multiplex PCR; TCRdb has only the in-frame clones, and not every one. Clonal size and the V and J genes are those of that table, whereas D and trimming came from the DNA. The sample lists roughly 250,000 clones, about 86% occurring once. This CDR3 has 15 amino acids. V lost 2 bases, J lost 6 bases, and 15 bases lay in between. Germline V CDR1 and CDR2: MNHNS, SASEGT. Across about two dozen US areas, participants ranged in age from roughly 18 to 95 years. Categorization into cohorts depended on clinical history that participants reported.

Sequencing was performed on PBMCs or T cells enriched from blood (not recorded which). The chain combines TRBV6-1 with TRBJ2-3; a possible D gene is TRBD2 (5 bases). This sequence was found in a middle-aged woman with acute COVID-19. Here the CDR3 reads CASSEIAVDYDTQYF. The CDR3, as DNA: TGTGCCAGCAGTGAAATTGCTGTTGACTATGATACGCAGTATTTT.